This entry lists 23 T cell receptor beta chains sequenced from one sample in a study of Graves' ophthalmopathy and Graves' hyperthyroidism. Scientists amplified the TCR beta CDR3 regions from RNA transcripts. First-round RT-PCR employed HTBI primers, with a second-round multiplex PCR after it. MiXCR was run by TCRdb on the multiplex PCR reads, yielding one entry per CDR3 protein. The sample shows about half a million distinct CDR3 sequences, 13% to 15% of them seen only once. The sample taken for sequencing was blood. These receptors all stem from a woman in her 30s with Graves' ophthalmopathy.

This clonotype has ten or more counts. The chain links TRBV30 to TRBJ1-6; D gene uncertain. Trimming took 2 bases from V and 0 from J, leaving 5 bases between them. In germline, CDR1 is GTSNPN, CDR2 SVGIG (reference sequence). The CDR3 consists of 14 residues. CDR3 protein: CAWSMGSYNSPLHF. In DNA, the CDR3 is TGTGCCTGGAGTATGGGCTCCTATAATTCACCCCTCCACTTT.

This clonotype was detected many times. The chain uses TRBV4-2 and TRBJ1-5; possible D gene TRBD1, 6 bases. Germline V gene data show CDR1 as LGHNA and CDR2 as YNFKEQ. The CDR3 runs 14 residues. Trimming removed 0 bases from V and 9 bases from J, with 12 bases in between. CDR3 DNA: TGTGCCAGCAGCCAAGACAGGGGCCCGAGGCCCCAGCATTTT. It specifies CASSQDRGPRPQHF.

This clonotype was seen at least ten times. The V and J genes are TRBV6-5 and TRBJ2-5; D is perhaps TRBD1 (6 bases). The CDR3 is 15 residues long. CDR1 and CDR2 (germline): MNHEY, SVGAGI. V was shortened by 1 base and J by 5 bases, with 14 bases between the two germline ends. The CDR3 nucleotides read TGTGCCAGCAGTTACTACAGGGATATTTCGGAGACCCAGTACTTC. Protein product: CASSYYRDISETQYF.

The chain recombines TRBV9 with TRBJ2-7; the match to TRBD1 covers 7 bases. CDR3 length equals 14 residues. Germline V gene sequence: CDR1 SGDLS, CDR2 YYNGEE. After removal of 5 bases from V and 2 bases from J, the junction contained 7 bases not matched to a gene. The CDR3: CASSPGDRAYEQYF. Here the CDR3 DNA reads TGTGCCAGCAGTCCGGGTGACAGGGCCTACGAGCAGTACTTC. The entire variable domain, with the rest obtained from reference TRBV9 and TRBJ2-7, is as follows: DSGVTQTPKHLITATGQRVTLRCSPRSGDLSVYWYQQSLDQGLQFLIQYYNGEERAKGNILERFSAQQFPDLHSELNLSSLELGDSALYFCASSPGDRAYEQYFGPGTRLTVT.

V and J are TRBV6-2 or TRBV6-3 and TRBJ2-5; the D gene is possibly TRBD1 (6 bases). This CDR3 has 21 amino acids. Trimming removed 0 bases at V and 5 bases at J, with 31 bases between. The germline gives CDR1 MNHEY, CDR2 SVGEGT. The CDR3: CASSYSKLSRGFEPFAETQYF. The CDR3 region has the DNA TGTGCCAGCAGTTACTCGAAGTTAAGCAGGGGATTCGAGCCCTTCGCGGAGACCCAGTACTTC.

The rearrangement uses TRBV7-3 and TRBJ1-3; TRBD1 is a possible D gene (5 bases). Per the germline V gene, CDR1 is SGHTA and CDR2 is FQGTGA. There are 15 residues in the CDR3. The V end was cut by 5 bases, the J end by 1 base, with 12 bases between. The CDR3 loop is CASSRVGESGNTIYF. DNA of the CDR3: TGTGCCAGCAGCCGAGTAGGGGAATCTGGAAACACCATATATTTT.

This clonotype has just a few counts. This chain links TRBV29-1 with TRBJ2-7; D is perhaps TRBD2 (6 bases). The CDR3 runs to 15 residues. Per germline, CDR1 SQVTM and CDR2 ANQGSEA. V lost 7 bases and J lost 1, with 20 bases in between. CDR3 sequence (DNA): TGCAGCGGGAGGGTTCGGGCTCCTGGATCCTACGAGCAGTACTTC. This sequence encodes CSGRVRAPGSYEQYF.

This clonotype was counted at least ten times. V usage is TRBV20-1 and J usage is TRBJ2-5; a weak D match, TRBD1 (5 bases). The V gene's germline CDR1 is DFQATT and CDR2 SNEGSKA (reference sequence). The CDR3 loop spans 17 amino acids. The V end was cut by 1 base, the J end by 6 bases, with 24 bases between. The CDR3 region is CSARGPGSGASPKTQYF. CDR3 bases: TGCAGTGCTAGAGGTCCTGGCTCTGGGGCCTCCCCCAAGACCCAGTACTTC.

This clonotype was counted many times. The chain recombines TRBV7-9 with TRBJ1-5; a possible D gene is TRBD1 (5 bases). The CDR3 contains 14 residues. Trimming removed 1 base at V and 6 bases at J, with 10 bases between. Germline CDR1 and CDR2: SEHNR and FQNEAQ (reference sequence). The CDR3 region has the DNA TGTGCCAGCAGCTTAGGAGGGGATACTCAGCCCCAGCATTTT. Encoded protein: CASSLGGDTQPQHF.

Many counts were recorded for this clonotype. The rearrangement links TRBV12-3 or TRBV12-4 to TRBJ1-2; maybe TRBD1 (6 bases). The V gene lost 4 bases and the J gene lost 6 bases, with 18 bases spanning the gap. The length of the CDR3 is 15 residues. CDR3 sequence reads: CASSSSRGGIDGYTF. The CDR3 DNA reads TGTGCCAGCAGTTCTTCCAGGGGAGGGATTGATGGCTACACCTTC.

This clonotype was seen only a few times. The chain uses TRBV7-9 and TRBJ2-5; 9 bases align to TRBD2. This CDR3 spans 18 amino acids. V lost 1 base, J lost 5 bases, and 14 bases stayed unmatched. Germline V gene lookup returns CDR1 SEHNR and CDR2 FQNEAQ (reference sequence). For the CDR3, the DNA is TGTGCCAGCAGCTTAGGAGGTAGCGGGAGCGGCCGGCGGGAGACCCAGTACTTC. It yields the protein CASSLGGSGSGRRETQYF.

This clonotype has ten or more counts. The chain combines TRBV12-3 or TRBV12-4 with TRBJ2-7, with D perhaps TRBD1 or TRBD2 (7 bases each). The V gene lost 6 bases and the J gene lost 6 bases, with 18 bases spanning the gap. This CDR3 comprises 14 residues. The CDR3 sequence: CASRPTGRAREQYF. The CDR3 DNA reads TGTGCCAGCAGACCGACAGGGAGGGCACGCGAGCAGTACTTC.

This clonotype was observed a few times. CDR3 sequence (DNA): TGTGCCAGCAGTTTAGGCGATAGCACAGGCCGGTCGGGCTACACCTTC. Translated, it gives CASSLGDSTGRSGYTF. The rearrangement uses TRBV28 and TRBJ1-2; D is perhaps TRBD1 (5 bases). The length of the CDR3 is 16 residues. In germline, CDR1 is MDHEN, CDR2 SYDVKM. V was clipped by 2 bases and J by 8 bases, with 21 bases between them.

This clonotype was picked up many times. V is TRBV7-2 and J is TRBJ1-2; 10 bases are shared with TRBD1. The CDR3 runs 13 residues. Germline CDR1 reads SGHTA; CDR2 reads FQGNSA. After removal of 4 bases from V and 4 bases from J, the junction contained 0 bases not matched to a gene. The CDR3 nucleotides read TGTGCCAGCAGCTGGACAGGGGGCTATGGCTACACCTTC. It is translated as CASSWTGGYGYTF.

V usage is TRBV2 and J usage is TRBJ1-5; no firm D call. The germline V gene encodes CDR1 SNHLY and CDR2 FYNNEI. The length of the CDR3 is 12 residues. V lost 6 bases and J lost 8, with 11 bases in between. CDR3 DNA: TGTGCCAGCAGCGACGGTTTAGAGCCCCAGCATTTT. Translation gives CASSDGLEPQHF.

This clonotype was counted ten times or more. V and J are TRBV28 and TRBJ1-1; D is unresolved. This CDR3 spans 12 amino acids. Trimming took 3 bases from V and 6 from J, leaving 8 bases between them. Per the germline V gene, CDR1 is MDHEN and CDR2 is SYDVKM. CDR3 bases: TGTGCCAGCAGTTTGAGGGTGGCTGAAGCTTTCTTT. This gives the protein CASSLRVAEAFF.

This clonotype showed up many times. The chain is built from TRBV6-1 and TRBJ2-7, with D possibly being TRBD1 (6 bases). CDR1 MNHNS and CDR2 SASEGT come from the germline V gene. CDR3 length equals 12 residues. V dropped 5 bases and J dropped 2 bases, with 7 bases sitting between them. In DNA, the CDR3 is TGTGCCAGCAGTACAGGGCCCTACGAGCAGTACTTC. Translation gives CASSTGPYEQYF.

This clonotype has at least ten counts. The rearrangement joins TRBV19 to TRBJ1-3; D ambiguous. The CDR3 extends over 20 amino acids. Germline V lookup: CDR1 LNHDA, CDR2 SQIVND (reference sequence). The V end lost 3 bases, the J end lost 0 bases, and 24 bases lay between the germline ends. For the CDR3, the DNA is TGTGCCAGTAGTATGTCTTTCCGGCGGATCCTAACCGACTCTGGAAACACCATATATTTT. Protein: CASSMSFRRILTDSGNTIYF. Looking up the rest from reference TRBV19 and TRBJ1-3 gives the full variable domain: DGGITQSPKYLFRKEGQNVTLSCEQNLNHDAMYWYRQDPGQGLRLIYYSQIVNDFQKGDIAEGYSVSREKKESFPLTVTSAQKNPTAFYLCASSMSFRRILTDSGNTIYFGEGSWLTVV.

This clonotype was found many times. The rearrangement uses TRBV6-1 and TRBJ1-5, with TRBD1 matching over 8 bases. The CDR3 spans 14 residues. Losses at the gene ends were 6 bases for V and 6 bases for J; bases not matched to a gene: 7. The germline CDR1 and CDR2 sequences are MNHNS and SASEGT. This CDR3 is CASSSGGLGQPQHF. CDR3 in DNA: TGTGCCAGCAGCTCAGGGGGCCTTGGTCAGCCCCAGCATTTT.

This clonotype was counted at least ten times. This chain connects TRBV27 to TRBJ2-7; D perhaps matches TRBD2 (6 bases). CDR1 MNHEY and CDR2 SMNVEV come from the germline V gene (reference sequence). V lost 4 bases, J lost 3 bases, and 7 bases lay in between. The CDR3 runs to 12 residues. CDR3 DNA sequence: TGTGCCAGCAGTTCGGGAGACTACGAGCAGTACTTC. Amino acids: CASSSGDYEQYF.

Ten or more counts support this clonotype. The chain uses TRBV27 and TRBJ2-7, with TRBD2 matching over 12 bases. This CDR3 contains 17 residues. Unmatched junction bases numbered 13, after V lost 5 bases and J lost 5 bases. Germline lookup yields CDR1 MNHEY and CDR2 SMNVEV (reference sequence). The CDR3 bases are TGTGCCAGCAGTCCGGGACGGGGAAGACTAGCGGGGGACGAGCAGTACTTC. Its translation: CASSPGRGRLAGDEQYF.

This clonotype was recorded at least ten times. The chain uses TRBV28 and TRBJ1-5, with 7 nucleotides matching TRBD1. V was pared by 2 bases and J by 1 base, with 8 bases of the junction left unmatched. The germline V gene has CDR1 MDHEN and CDR2 SYDVKM. The CDR3 extends over 17 amino acids. The CDR3: CASSLGDRAGSNQPQHF. CDR3 in DNA: TGTGCCAGCAGTTTAGGCGACAGGGCTGGGAGCAATCAGCCCCAGCATTTT.

DNA for the CDR3: TGCAGTGCTAGATCCGGGGGGCGGAGTAATAACTATGGCTACACCTTC. Residues: CSARSGGRSNNYGYTF. The chain uses TRBV20-1 and TRBJ1-2, with a tentative D call TRBD1 (6 bases). V lost 2 bases to trimming and J lost 1 base, with 17 bases between them. Germline V gives CDR1 DFQATT, CDR2 SNEGSKA (reference sequence). The CDR3 has 16 amino acids.